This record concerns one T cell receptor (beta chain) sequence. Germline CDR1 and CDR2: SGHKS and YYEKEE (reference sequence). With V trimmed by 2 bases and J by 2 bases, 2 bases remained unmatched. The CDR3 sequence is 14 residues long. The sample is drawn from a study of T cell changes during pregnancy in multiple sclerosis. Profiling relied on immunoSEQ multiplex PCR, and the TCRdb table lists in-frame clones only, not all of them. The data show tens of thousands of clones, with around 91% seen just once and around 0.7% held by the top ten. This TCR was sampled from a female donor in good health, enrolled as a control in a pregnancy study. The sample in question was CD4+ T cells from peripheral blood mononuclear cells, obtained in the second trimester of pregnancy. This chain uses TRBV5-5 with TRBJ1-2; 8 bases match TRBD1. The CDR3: CASSLDRGNYGYTF. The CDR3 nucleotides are TGTGCCAGCAGCTTAGACAGGGGAAACTATGGCTACACCTTC.